This TCR beta chain was documented in a study of blood T cell repertoires in COVID-19. Some clones are missing from TCRdb's copy, which holds only in-frame ones; the method was immunoSEQ multiplex PCR. The sample has 180,000 or so clones; more than 80% are singletons. Trimming took off 5 bases at V and 3 bases at J, with 10 bases between the two ends. This CDR3 has 13 amino acids. CDR1 is MNHEY and CDR2 is SVGAGI in the germline V gene. The sample comprised peripheral blood. This rearrangement joins TRBV6-5 to TRBJ1-2; tentatively, D is TRBD1 (5 bases). The origin of this receptor is a woman in her sixties with acute or convalescent COVID-19. The CDR3 nucleotides read TGTGCCAGCAGTCGCGGGGGGGACTATGGCTACACCTTC. This gives the protein CASSRGGDYGYTF.